This entry lists 28 T cell receptor beta chains sequenced from one sample in a study of blood T cell repertoires in COVID-19. Repertoires were generated with immunoSEQ multiplex PCR, while TCRdb's copy carries only in-frame clones and drops some. The sample has 200,000 to 250,000 clones; about 87% are singletons. Sequenced: PBMCs or T cells enriched from blood (not recorded which). These TCRs come from a woman aged 25 to 39 who had been exposed to COVID-19.

This chain uses TRBV4-1 with TRBJ2-7; no reliable D call. With 0 bases removed from V and 4 bases from J, the gap between germline ends came to 16 bases. The CDR3 loop spans 16 amino acids. Per the germline V gene, CDR1 is MGHRA and CDR2 is YSYEKL. The CDR3 is CASSQDRGGITYEQYF. In DNA, the CDR3 is TGCGCCAGCAGCCAAGATAGAGGCGGAATAACATACGAGCAGTACTTC.

The gene calls are TRBV5-1 and TRBJ1-1; 9 bases align to TRBD1. J lost 10 bases, V lost 0 bases, and 7 bases had no gene match. The CDR3 is 14 residues long. In germline, CDR1 is SGHRS, CDR2 YFSETQ. For the CDR3, the DNA is TGCGCCAGCAGCTTGGCCGATCCGGGACAGGGAGCTTTCTTT. Translation: CASSLADPGQGAFF.

The chain has TRBV14 and TRBJ2-7, with no clear D. CDR3 length: 15 amino acids. Trimming removed 3 bases from V and 0 bases from J, with 12 bases in between. The germline CDR1 and CDR2 sequences are SGHDN and FVKESK. The CDR3 sequence is CASSHSRPSSYEQYF. For the CDR3, the DNA is TGTGCCAGCAGCCATTCCAGACCTAGCTCCTACGAGCAGTACTTC. Together with reference TRBV14 and TRBJ2-7, the CDR3 gives the full variable domain: EAGVTQFPSHSVIEKGQTVTLRCDPISGHDNLYWYRRVMGKEIKFLLHFVKESKQDESGMPNNRFLAERTGGTYSTLKVQPAELEDSGVYFCASSHSRPSSYEQYFGPGTRLTVT.

The CDR3 reads CASSPSTSQNTEAFF. In DNA form, the CDR3 reads TGTGCCAGCAGCCCGTCGACAAGCCAGAACACTGAAGCTTTCTTT. The chain is built from TRBV9 and TRBJ1-1; D gene uncertain. The V end was cut by 4 bases, the J end by 1 base, with 14 bases between. This CDR3 region has 15 residues. From germline, CDR1 is SGDLS and CDR2 YYNGEE.

J is TRBJ1-2 and V is TRBV4-1, with D possibly being TRBD1 (6 bases). CDR1 is MGHRA, CDR2 YSYEKL, per germline. The CDR3 consists of 16 residues. With 0 bases removed from V and 5 bases from J, the gap between germline ends came to 16 bases. CDR3 in amino acids: CASSQDGAGVGYGYTF. In DNA form, the CDR3 reads TGCGCCAGCAGCCAAGATGGGGCAGGGGTTGGATATGGCTACACCTTC.

The V call is TRBV30, the J call TRBJ2-1; 7 nucleotides match TRBD2. In germline, CDR1 is GTSNPN, CDR2 SVGIG (reference sequence). This CDR3 is 16 amino acids long. The ends lost 5 bases at V and 3 bases at J; junction bases unmatched: 13. The CDR3 DNA reads as TGTGCCTGGGCTTGGGGGGGAGACGGTAGCTACAATGAGCAGTTCTTC. Translating gives CAWAWGGDGSYNEQFF.

The CDR3 sequence is CASSLGAGAGKGEQYF. The CDR3 DNA reads TGCGCCAGCAGCTTGGGTGCCGGGGCGGGGAAGGGCGAGCAGTACTTC. The chain combines TRBV5-1 with TRBJ2-7; D possibly corresponds to TRBD2 (6 bases). Deletions cut 0 bases from V and 6 bases from J, with 19 bases between. The CDR3 is made up of 16 amino acids. Germline loops: CDR1 SGHRS, CDR2 YFSETQ.

This clone appeared a few times. The chain uses TRBV6-5 and TRBJ1-6; no clear D gene. Trimming removed 0 bases at V and 5 bases at J, with 11 bases between. The CDR3 extends over 16 amino acids. From germline, CDR1 is MNHEY and CDR2 SVGAGI. The CDR3 spells CASSYSSGGNNSPLHF. The CDR3 nucleotides read TGTGCCAGCAGTTACTCCTCGGGTGGCAATAATTCACCCCTCCACTTT.

This clone was counted once. The sample contains more than one DNA sequence encoding this CDR3. The chain has TRBV18 and TRBJ1-4; D unclear. V was cut by 2 bases and J by 0 bases, with 4 bases left in between. This CDR3 spans 14 amino acids. Germline CDR1 KGHSH, CDR2 LQKENI. The CDR3 spells CASSPTATNEKLFF. The CDR3 DNA reads as TGTGCCAGCTCACCAACTGCAACTAATGAAAAACTGTTTTTT. The full variable domain, in which reference TRBV18 and TRBJ1-4 provide the parts outside the CDR3, is NAGVMQNPRHLVRRRGQEARLRCSPMKGHSHVYWYRQLPEEGLKFMVYLQKENIIDESGMPKERFSAEFPKEGPSILRIQQVVRGDSAAYFCASSPTATNEKLFFGSGTQLSVL.

The chain recombines TRBV9 with TRBJ2-3; 10 positions match TRBD2. Unmatched junction bases numbered 11, after V lost 4 bases and J lost 6 bases. CDR1 is SGDLS, CDR2 YYNGEE, per germline. This CDR3 is built from 16 residues. CDR3 amino acids: CASSFQAAGGPDTQYF. The CDR3 bases are TGTGCCAGCAGCTTTCAAGCAGCGGGAGGGCCGGATACGCAGTATTTT.

The V gene is TRBV4-2, the J gene TRBJ1-3, with no clear D. V shed 1 base and J shed 0 bases, with 10 bases lying between them. CDR1 LGHNA and CDR2 YNFKEQ come from the germline V gene. This CDR3 region has 16 residues. CDR3 sequence: CASSQALPGSGNTIYF. The CDR3 nucleotides read TGTGCCAGCAGCCAAGCTTTGCCAGGCTCTGGAAACACCATATATTTT.

As to this clone: Other DNA sequences from this sample encode an identical CDR3 as well. The gene calls are TRBV9 and TRBJ1-2, with 8 bases aligning to TRBD1. The ends lost 0 bases at V and 5 bases at J; junction bases unmatched: 0. The CDR3 consists of 13 residues. Per the germline V gene, CDR1 is SGDLS and CDR2 is YYNGEE. The CDR3 region has the DNA TGTGCCAGCAGCGTAGGACAGGGGTATGGCTACACCTTC. It is translated as CASSVGQGYGYTF.

In this sample, this clone turned up once. CDR3 sequence: CASSPWDRPPLGSGNTIYF. The CDR3 DNA reads as TGTGCCAGCTCACCATGGGACAGGCCGCCTCTGGGTTCTGGAAACACCATATATTTT. The chain carries TRBV18 and TRBJ1-3; 8 bases agree with TRBD1. CDR1 and CDR2 (germline): KGHSH, LQKENI. V trimming: 2 bases; J trimming: 1 base; junction bases outside the gene matches: 13. The CDR3 extends over 19 amino acids.

The chain links TRBV3-1 (or the pseudogene TRBV3-2) to TRBJ1-1; D possibly corresponds to TRBD1 (6 bases). The V gene lost 1 base and the J gene lost 2 bases, with 11 bases spanning the gap. Per germline, CDR1 LGHDT and CDR2 YNNKEL (reference sequence). The CDR3 runs 15 residues. The CDR3 nucleotides read TGTGCCAGCAGCCAAGCAGGACAGATCAACACTGAAGCTTTCTTT. Translating gives CASSQAGQINTEAFF.

The chain links TRBV11-2 to TRBJ1-1; D gene unclear. Trimming cost V 5 bases and J 4 bases, with 17 bases left between them. This CDR3 spans 15 amino acids. Germline V gives CDR1 SGHAT, CDR2 FQNNGV. The CDR3, as DNA: TGTGCCAGCAGCCTGGAGGGTTGGAGGTTCACTGAAGCTTTCTTT. Protein sequence: CASSLEGWRFTEAFF.

The J gene is TRBJ2-2, the V gene TRBV4-1; 10 bases map to TRBD1. Trimming cost V 3 bases and J 4 bases; bases outside gene matches: 5. This CDR3 region has 16 residues. Germline loops: CDR1 MGHRA, CDR2 YSYEKL. DNA of the CDR3: TGCGCCAGCAGCCACGGACAGGGGGAAGGCACCGGGGAGCTGTTTTTT. It is translated as CASSHGQGEGTGELFF.

The rearrangement joins TRBV1 to TRBJ1-2; TRBD1 is the table's D call and was not checked against the DNA. TRBV1 is recorded as a pseudogene. This CDR3 is built from 15 residues. The CDR3 protein is CTSSQDPGTPNGYTF. The CDR3 DNA reads as TGCACCAGCAGCCAAGATCCCGGGACACCGAATGGCTACACCTTC.

The chain couples TRBV6-7 to TRBJ2-2; TRBD2 matches 10 bases. TRBV6-7 is an open reading frame, and its role is uncertain. The length of the CDR3 is 16 residues. Unmatched junction bases numbered 7, after V lost 2 bases and J lost 7 bases. CDR3 region: CASSYGSGRVVGELFF. In DNA form, the CDR3 reads TGTGCCAGCAGTTACGGGAGCGGGAGGGTGGTCGGGGAGCTGTTTTTT.

The chain recombines TRBV30 with TRBJ1-4; 9 positions agree with TRBD1. The germline CDR1 and CDR2 sequences are GTSNPN and SVGIG (reference sequence). The CDR3 length is 15 residues. Trimming took 7 bases from V and 7 from J; bases not matched to a gene: 13. CDR3 DNA: TGTGCCTACTTCCAACAGGGGGCGCGTGGTGAAAAACTGTTTTTT. Residues: CAYFQQGARGEKLFF.

This chain joins TRBV15 and TRBJ1-1; D perhaps matches TRBD1 (6 bases). V lost 6 bases and J lost 4, with 15 bases in between. The length of the CDR3 is 14 residues. Germline V gene data show CDR1 as LNHNV and CDR2 as YYDKDF (reference sequence). In DNA, the CDR3 is TGTGCCACCAGAGGGGGTGTCGTGGGCACTGAAGCTTTCTTT. Residues: CATRGGVVGTEAFF. Full variable domain (missing parts from reference TRBV15 and TRBJ1-1): DAMVIQNPRYQVTQFGKPVTLSCSQTLNHNVMYWYQQKSSQAPKLLFHYYDKDFNNEADTPDNFQSRRPNTSFCFLDIRSPGLGDTAMYLCATRGGVVGTEAFFGQGTRLTVV.

The chain carries TRBV5-1 and TRBJ2-5, with 8 bases fitting TRBD2. V shed 0 bases, J shed 5 bases, and the junction held 9 bases outside the gene matches. Looked up from germline, CDR1 is SGHRS and CDR2 is YFSETQ. This CDR3 spans 16 amino acids. CDR3 nucleotides: TGCGCCAGCAGCTTGGATCCCGGGAGGGCACGGGAGACCCAGTACTTC. This encodes CASSLDPGRARETQYF.

The V and J genes are TRBV29-1 and TRBJ2-1; tentative D call: TRBD2 (6 bases). With 2 bases removed from V and 5 bases from J, the gap between germline ends came to 13 bases. The CDR3 is made up of 14 amino acids. Germline values: CDR1 SQVTM, CDR2 ANQGSEA. The CDR3 protein is CSVEPGVADNEQFF. For the CDR3, the DNA is TGCAGCGTTGAACCCGGAGTAGCGGACAATGAGCAGTTCTTC.

This chain connects TRBV30 to TRBJ2-2; 10 nucleotides align to TRBD2. The CDR3 is made up of 15 amino acids. The J segment lost 3 bases and the V segment lost 0 bases, leaving 1 base of the junction unmatched. Germline loops: CDR1 GTSNPN, CDR2 SVGIG (reference sequence). The CDR3 sequence: CAWSVSGRDTGELFF. CDR3 DNA sequence: TGTGCCTGGAGTGTGAGCGGGAGGGACACCGGGGAGCTGTTTTTT.

V gene TRBV24-1 combines with J gene TRBJ1-6; 7 nucleotides match TRBD1. Germline V lookup: CDR1 KGHDR, CDR2 SFDVKD. The junction had 5 bases not matched to a gene; V was cut back by 9 bases and J by 4 bases. The length of the CDR3 is 14 residues. This CDR3 reads CATSGTEYNSPLHF. The CDR3 bases are TGTGCCACCTCCGGGACAGAGTATAATTCACCCCTCCACTTT.

This clone was recorded once. This chain connects TRBV3-1 (or the pseudogene TRBV3-2) to TRBJ2-1; perhaps TRBD1 as D (5 bases). The CDR3 is made up of 15 amino acids. Per germline, CDR1 LGHDT and CDR2 YNNKEL (reference sequence). Trimming took off 0 bases at V and 5 bases at J, with 11 bases between the two ends. CDR3 in DNA: TGTGCCAGCAGCCAAGATGCCAGGGCCCACAATGAGCAGTTCTTC. Its translation is CASSQDARAHNEQFF.

This clone was picked up one time. The V gene is TRBV6-5, the J gene TRBJ2-1; TRBD1 might be the D (6 bases). CDR3 size: 11 residues. The V and J ends lost 5 bases and 11 bases respectively, with 10 bases between them. From germline, CDR1 is MNHEY and CDR2 SVGAGI. The DNA for the CDR3 is TGTGCCAGCAGTCCCGGGACAAAGCAGTTCTTC. Translation gives CASSPGTKQFF.

The V and J genes are TRBV10-2 and TRBJ2-7, with 11 bases matching TRBD2. Unmatched junction bases numbered 6, after V lost 11 bases and J lost 3 bases. This CDR3 is built from 13 residues. Germline CDR1 and CDR2: WSHSY and SAAADI. The CDR3 reads CAVGTSGVYEQYF. The DNA for the CDR3 is TGCGCCGTCGGGACTAGCGGAGTCTACGAGCAGTACTTC.

CDR3 sequence reads: CASSSGPYEQYF. Written as DNA, the CDR3 is TGTGCCAGCAGTAGCGGACCCTACGAGCAGTACTTC. The genes are TRBV28 and TRBJ2-7, with TRBD2 as a possible D gene (5 bases). This CDR3 comprises 12 residues. CDR1 MDHEN and CDR2 SYDVKM come from the germline V gene. The germline V and J ends were trimmed by 5 bases and 2 bases, with 7 bases remaining between them.